This T cell receptor (beta chain) was found in a study of OX40 agonist ivuxolimab in advanced cancers. As for this clone: Its antigen is not known.

TCRdb keeps only in-frame clones here, not all; method: immunoSEQ multiplex PCR. The data contain some 60,000 clones, about 82% of them seen just once; the ten biggest clones take up approximately 2%. General study findings and limits: Near-lowest levels of clonal expansion characterized partial responders at 0.1-3.0 mg/kg. Some nonresponders additionally presented with little normalized T-cell clonal expansion. More expanded clones were seen, on average, in CD8+ T cells than in CD4+.

The germline V gene has CDR1 LNHDA and CDR2 SQIVND (reference sequence). The V gene end was trimmed by 6 bases and the J gene end by 6 bases; junction bases not matched to a gene: 11. The CDR3 spans 15 residues. This specimen was CD4+ or CD8+ T cells sorted from blood, taken in a trial of the OX40 agonist ivuxolimab. The chain carries TRBV19 and TRBJ1-3; TRBD1 aligns across 7 bases. The clonotype was recovered from an adult with an advanced solid tumor such as melanoma, head and neck, liver or kidney cancer. The CDR3 region is CASSPTGETENTIYF. The CDR3 DNA reads as TGTGCCAGTAGCCCTACAGGGGAGACTGAAAACACCATATATTTT.